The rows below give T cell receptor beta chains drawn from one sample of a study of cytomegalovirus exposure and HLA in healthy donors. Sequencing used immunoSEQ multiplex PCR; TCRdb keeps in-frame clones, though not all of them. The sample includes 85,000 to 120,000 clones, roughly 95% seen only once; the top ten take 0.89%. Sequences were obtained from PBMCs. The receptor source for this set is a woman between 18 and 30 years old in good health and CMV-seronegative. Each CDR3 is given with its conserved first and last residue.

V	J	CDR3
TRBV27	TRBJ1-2	CASSSNGQANGYTF
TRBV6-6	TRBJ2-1	CASRAGGDRNEQFF
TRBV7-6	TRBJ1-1	CASSSWTGMNTEAFF
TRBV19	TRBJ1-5	CASSTDGGNQPQHF
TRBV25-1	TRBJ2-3	CASSEYGRTDTQYF
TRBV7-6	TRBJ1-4	CASSSGTGVFREKLFF
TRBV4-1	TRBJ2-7	CASSQDLSGGRFSYEQYF
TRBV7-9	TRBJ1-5	CASSFPGNQPQHF
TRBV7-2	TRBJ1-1	CASSLQGNTEAFF
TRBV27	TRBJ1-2	CASRGGISSGYTF
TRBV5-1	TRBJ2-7	CASSLFDGGTDPYEQYF
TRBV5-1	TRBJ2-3	CASSLVTSGRTDTQYF
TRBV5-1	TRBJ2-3	CASSFNTDTQYF
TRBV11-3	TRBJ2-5	CASSLGGDRVKTQYF
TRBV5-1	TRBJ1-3	CASSVDGSGNTIYF
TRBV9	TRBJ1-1	CASSVVPRAERLDTEAFF
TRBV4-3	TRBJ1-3	CASSQGLPSSGNTIYF
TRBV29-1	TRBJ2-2	CSVEPTGINTGELFF
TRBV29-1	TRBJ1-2	CSVEQGAVGYTF
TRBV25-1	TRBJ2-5	CASRMGGGGQETQYF
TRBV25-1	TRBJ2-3	CASSGLPGQGVTDTQYF
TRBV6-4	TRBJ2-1	CASSEGGGTVSGQFF
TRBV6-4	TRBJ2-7	CASSDLGTSEAYEQYF
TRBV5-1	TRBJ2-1	CASSPQFSYNEQFF
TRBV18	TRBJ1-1	CASSDTGKRVNTEAFF